This T cell receptor beta chain was found in a study of regulatory dendritic cells for organ transplantation. The germline V gene encodes CDR1 SNHLY and CDR2 FYNNEI. This CDR3 has 13 amino acids. V shed 8 bases and J 5 bases; nucleotides not matched to a gene: 7. Repertoires were generated with immunoSEQ multiplex PCR, while TCRdb's copy carries only in-frame clones and drops some. Of roughly 34,000 clones listed, approximately 91% are singletons. Points on this clone: The antigen is unknown. This sample also contains other DNA sequences that code for the same CDR3.

CD4+ or CD8+ T cells were sorted as naive CD45RA+ or memory CD45RO+. Study results and limitations: Mature dendritic cells appeared to drive more memory CD8+ clonal expansion than regulatory ones. Naive CD4+ and CD8+ repertoires were highly diverse; memory CD8+ was most oligoclonal. Alloreactive memory CD8+ T cell pools varied considerably between individuals.

V and J are TRBV2 and TRBJ2-7; 9 bases are shared with TRBD1. The TCR originated in a human donor in good health. Sequencing input: naive CD4+ T cells from blood. Sample subset: CD45RA+ naive T cells. The CDR3 DNA is TGTGCCAGCCGGGGGTGGACAGGGGACGAGCAGTACTTC. Its protein product is CASRGWTGDEQYF.